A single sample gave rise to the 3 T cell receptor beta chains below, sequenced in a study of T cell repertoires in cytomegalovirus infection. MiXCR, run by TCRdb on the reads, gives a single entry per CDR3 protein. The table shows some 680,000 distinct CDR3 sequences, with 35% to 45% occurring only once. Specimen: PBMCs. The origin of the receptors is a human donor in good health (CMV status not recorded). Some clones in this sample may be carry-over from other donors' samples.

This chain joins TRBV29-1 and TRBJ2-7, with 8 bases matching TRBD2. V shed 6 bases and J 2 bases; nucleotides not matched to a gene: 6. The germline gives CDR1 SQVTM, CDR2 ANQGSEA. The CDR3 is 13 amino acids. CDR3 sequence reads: CSVSGGTAYEQYF. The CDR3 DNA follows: TGCAGCGTCTCGGGGGGGACTGCCTACGAGCAGTACTTC.

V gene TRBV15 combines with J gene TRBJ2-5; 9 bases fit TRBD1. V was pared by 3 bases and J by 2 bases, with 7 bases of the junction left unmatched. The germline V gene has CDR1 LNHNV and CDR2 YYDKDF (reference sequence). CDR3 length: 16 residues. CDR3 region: CATSRGTGRRQETQYF. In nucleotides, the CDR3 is TGTGCCACCAGCAGGGGGACAGGGAGGAGGCAAGAGACCCAGTACTTC.

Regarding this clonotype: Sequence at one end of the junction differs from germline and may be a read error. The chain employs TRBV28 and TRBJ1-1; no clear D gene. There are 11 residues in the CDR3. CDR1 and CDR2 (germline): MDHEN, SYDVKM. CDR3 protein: CAIRRYTEACF. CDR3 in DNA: TGTGCCATCCGGAGGTACACTGAAGCTTGCTTT.